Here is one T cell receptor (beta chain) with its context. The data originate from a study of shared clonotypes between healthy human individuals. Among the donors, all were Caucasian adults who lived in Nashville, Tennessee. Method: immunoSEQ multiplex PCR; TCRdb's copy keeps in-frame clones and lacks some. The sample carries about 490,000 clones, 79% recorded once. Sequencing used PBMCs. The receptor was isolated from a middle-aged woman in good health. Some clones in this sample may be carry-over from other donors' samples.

CDR3 bases: TGTGCCAGCAGCTTAGGCAGGGCCATGAACACTGAAGCTTTCTTT. Translated: CASSLGRAMNTEAFF. This chain uses TRBV7-9 with TRBJ1-1; D is perhaps TRBD1 (5 bases). This CDR3 spans 15 amino acids. V was shortened by 1 base and J by 0 bases, with 9 bases between the two germline ends. Looked up from germline, CDR1 is SEHNR and CDR2 is FQNEAQ (reference sequence).